A single sample gave rise to the 25 T cell receptor beta chains below, sequenced in a study of blood T cell repertoires in COVID-19. Clones were read by immunoSEQ multiplex PCR, and TCRdb kept only the in-frame ones, dropping some. This sample has around 220,000 clones, with around 90% found just once. Sequenced material: PBMCs or T cells enriched from blood (not recorded which). The receptor set was obtained from a woman aged 18 to 35 who had recovered from COVID-19.

The rearrangement uses TRBV7-9 and TRBJ1-3; D ambiguous. CDR3 size: 15 residues. Trimming left V 6 bases short and J 0 bases short, with 12 bases between. The germline V gene encodes CDR1 SEHNR and CDR2 FQNEAQ (reference sequence). The CDR3 here is CASRSAGFSGNTIYF. The CDR3 bases are TGTGCCAGCAGATCAGCGGGATTCTCTGGAAACACCATATATTTT.

The rearrangement links TRBV2 to TRBJ1-6; D may be TRBD1 (5 bases). The CDR3 is 13 amino acids. CDR1 and CDR2 (germline): SNHLY, FYNNEI. Deletions cut 3 bases from V and 9 bases from J, with 9 bases between. The CDR3 nucleotides read TGTGCCAGCAGTGAGGGGGGTAGTTCACCCCTCCACTTT. It codes for CASSEGGSSPLHF.

This chain uses TRBV6-5 with TRBJ1-5, with D perhaps matching TRBD1 (6 bases). This CDR3 region has 15 residues. V shed 2 bases and J shed 2 bases, with 10 bases lying between them. Germline-derived CDR1 and CDR2 are MNHEY and SVGAGI. The CDR3 coding sequence is TGTGCCAGCAGTTACCTACGACAGGGCAATCAGCCCCAGCATTTT. Translated: CASSYLRQGNQPQHF.

CDR3 protein: CASSYRDYRSYEQYF. CDR3 coding DNA: TGTGCCAGCAGCTACCGGGACTATCGATCCTACGAGCAGTACTTC. This chain uses TRBV7-8 with TRBJ2-7; 7 bases are shared with TRBD2. The V segment lost 4 bases and the J segment 1 base; nucleotides outside the gene matches: 7. Germline values: CDR1 SGHVS, CDR2 FQNEAQ. The length of the CDR3 is 15 residues.

The chain has TRBV5-4 and TRBJ2-3; 9 bases match TRBD2. The CDR3 has 14 residues. J lost 3 bases, V lost 3 bases, and 2 bases had no gene match. The germline gives CDR1 SGHNT, CDR2 YYREEE (reference sequence). CDR3 bases: TGTGCCAGCAGCTCGCGGGGGGGAACAGATACGCAGTATTTT. It specifies CASSSRGGTDTQYF.

The CDR3 spells CASSASEGRRAKETQYF. The CDR3 DNA reads TGCGCCAGCAGCGCCTCAGAGGGGCGGAGGGCAAAAGAGACCCAGTACTTC. The V gene is TRBV5-1, the J gene TRBJ2-5; D is possibly TRBD2 (6 bases). CDR1 and CDR2 (germline): SGHRS, YFSETQ. Trimming removed 4 bases from V and 3 bases from J, with 22 bases in between. This CDR3 region has 17 residues.

Written as DNA, the CDR3 is TGTGCCAGCAGCTTATCTGGGGAGAGGGAGGATGAGCAGTTCTTC. It codes for CASSLSGEREDEQFF. This sequence joins TRBV13 and TRBJ2-1, with D tentatively TRBD2 (6 bases). V lost 2 bases, J lost 8 bases, and 16 bases lay in between. Germline V CDR1 and CDR2: PRHDT, FYEKMQ (reference sequence). The CDR3 extends over 15 amino acids.

CDR3 region: CASSTLTSSETQYF. The CDR3 nucleotides read TGTGCCAGCAGCACACTGACTAGCTCGGAGACCCAGTACTTC. This chain uses TRBV11-2 with TRBJ2-5; 7 nucleotides line up with TRBD2. V trimming: 5 bases; J trimming: 5 bases; junction bases outside the gene matches: 8. The CDR3 is 14 residues long. The germline V gene has CDR1 SGHAT and CDR2 FQNNGV. The full variable domain, rest sourced from reference TRBV11-2 and TRBJ2-5, is EAGVAQSPRYKIIEKRQSVAFWCNPISGHATLYWYQQILGQGPKLLIQFQNNGVVDDSQLPKDRFSAERLKGVDSTLKIQPAKLEDSAVYLCASSTLTSSETQYFGPGTRLLVL.

The chain's CDR3 is CASSRTRQGNQPQHF. The CDR3 coding sequence is TGTGCCAGTAGTAGGACAAGACAGGGTAATCAGCCCCAGCATTTT. The chain carries TRBV19 and TRBJ1-5; 7 nucleotides align to TRBD1. J lost 4 bases, V lost 4 bases, and 7 bases had no gene match. Germline V gene sequence: CDR1 LNHDA, CDR2 SQIVND (reference sequence). The CDR3 covers 15 residues.

This clone was counted a single time. The chain carries TRBV18 and TRBJ1-6; D uncertain. V was trimmed by 0 bases and J by 10 bases, leaving 10 bases between them. The CDR3 runs to 14 residues. The germline CDR1 and CDR2 sequences are KGHSH and LQKENI. The CDR3 DNA reads TGTGCCAGCTCACCACCCGGGGAAGGATCACCCCTCCACTTT. It yields the protein CASSPPGEGSPLHF.

The V gene is TRBV9, the J gene TRBJ1-4, with D unclear. Germline V gives CDR1 SGDLS, CDR2 YYNGEE. Trimming removed 1 base at V and 2 bases at J, with 12 bases between. The CDR3 is made up of 16 amino acids. The CDR3 spells CASSVRGGGTNEKLFF. CDR3 bases: TGTGCCAGCAGCGTAAGAGGAGGTGGGACTAATGAAAAACTGTTTTTT.

This clone has only one observation. The chain joins TRBV5-1 to TRBJ2-5; D not resolved. CDR1 SGHRS and CDR2 YFSETQ come from the germline V gene. Deletions cut 1 base from V and 2 bases from J, with 9 bases between. The CDR3 runs 14 residues. CDR3 nucleotides: TGCGCCAGCAGCTTGATGGGCCAGCAAGAGACCCAGTACTTC. Translation gives CASSLMGQQETQYF.

This clone was seen a few times. This rearrangement joins TRBV2 to TRBJ1-1, with 7 bases lining up with TRBD1. The CDR3 spans 15 residues. Trimming removed 6 bases from V and 1 base from J; junction bases left unmatched: 8. The germline gives CDR1 SNHLY, CDR2 FYNNEI. Written as DNA, the CDR3 is TGTGCCAGCAGGGGGGACAGAGCTGGGAACACTGAAGCTTTCTTT. It codes for CASRGDRAGNTEAFF.

J is TRBJ1-3 and V is TRBV9; possibly TRBD1 for D (6 bases). This CDR3 is 15 amino acids long. Germline V lookup: CDR1 SGDLS, CDR2 YYNGEE. V was cut by 3 bases and J by 0 bases, with 10 bases left in between. CDR3 in DNA: TGTGCCAGCAGCGCTTGGGACAACTCTGGAAACACCATATATTTT. Encoded protein: CASSAWDNSGNTIYF.

The gene calls are TRBV5-6 and TRBJ2-1; D possibly corresponds to TRBD1 (6 bases). Germline values: CDR1 SGHDT, CDR2 YYEEEE. Trimming stripped 3 bases from V and 7 bases from J, with 14 bases between. CDR3 length: 14 residues. The CDR3 DNA is TGTGCCAGCAGCTCGAACCTACAGGGAAATGAGCAGTTCTTC. This sequence encodes CASSSNLQGNEQFF.

This chain links TRBV19 with TRBJ1-6; D remains unclear. The germline gives CDR1 LNHDA, CDR2 SQIVND (reference sequence). The CDR3 has 13 amino acids. Trimming removed 2 bases at V and 7 bases at J, with 6 bases between. The CDR3 DNA reads as TGTGCCAGTAGTATAAGCCCGAATTCACCCCTCCACTTT. This encodes CASSISPNSPLHF.

This chain connects TRBV3-1 (or the pseudogene TRBV3-2) to TRBJ1-2; D remains unclear. The V end lost 7 bases, the J end lost 1 base, and 13 bases lay between the germline ends. The CDR3 length is 14 residues. Germline V gene sequence: CDR1 LGHDT, CDR2 YNNKEL (reference sequence). This CDR3 is CASTGRINNYGYTF. The CDR3 region has the DNA TGTGCCAGCACAGGCCGCATCAATAACTATGGCTACACCTTC.

This clone was observed once. The chain uses TRBV9 and TRBJ2-7, with 10 bases fitting TRBD2. Trimming took 3 bases from V and 2 from J; bases not matched to a gene: 11. The V gene's germline CDR1 is SGDLS and CDR2 YYNGEE. The CDR3 is 17 residues long. The chain's CDR3 is CASSDPITSGEPYEQYF. The CDR3 DNA reads as TGTGCCAGCAGCGACCCAATTACTAGCGGGGAGCCCTACGAGCAGTACTTC.

This rearrangement joins TRBV6-5 to TRBJ2-7; D remains unclear. In germline, CDR1 is MNHEY, CDR2 SVGAGI. The CDR3 runs 13 residues. The ends were cut back, 8 bases at V and 3 bases at J, with 14 bases in the middle. The CDR3 loop reads CASSGSRNYEQYF. The CDR3 region has the DNA TGTGCCAGCTCGGGTAGCCGTAACTACGAGCAGTACTTC.

V and J are TRBV11-1 and TRBJ2-5; possibly TRBD2 for D (6 bases). The CDR3 spans 15 residues. Germline CDR1 is SGHAT and CDR2 is FQDESV (reference sequence). V lost 0 bases and J 5 bases, leaving 13 bases between the germline ends. CDR3 bases: TGTGCCAGCAGCTTAGCCCGGCGCCGGGGGGAGACCCAGTACTTC. Translation: CASSLARRRGETQYF.

The rearrangement joins TRBV5-1 to TRBJ1-3, with 7 positions matching TRBD1. The CDR3 runs 16 residues. From germline, CDR1 is SGHRS and CDR2 YFSETQ. V gave up 3 bases and J gave up 4 bases; unmatched junction bases: 10. CDR3 sequence reads: CASSWTGEVAGNTIYF. The CDR3 coding sequence is TGCGCCAGCAGCTGGACAGGCGAGGTGGCGGGAAACACCATATATTTT.

This clone showed up just once. V usage is TRBV28 and J usage is TRBJ2-7, with TRBD2 identical over 12 bases. V trimming: 5 bases; J trimming: 7 bases; junction bases outside the gene matches: 9. The V gene's germline CDR1 is MDHEN and CDR2 SYDVKM. The CDR3 totals 15 residues. CDR3 loop: CASSLGLAGLQEQYF. The DNA of the CDR3 is TGTGCCAGCAGTCTCGGACTAGCGGGACTACAGGAGCAGTACTTC.

This chain joins TRBV6-5 and TRBJ1-2; the match to TRBD1 covers 7 bases. Germline values: CDR1 MNHEY, CDR2 SVGAGI. Trimming removed 10 bases from V and 7 bases from J; junction bases left unmatched: 9. The CDR3 runs to 12 residues. The CDR3 loop is CATEGATIGYTF. The CDR3 DNA reads as TGTGCCACCGAGGGGGCGACGATTGGCTACACCTTC.

This chain joins TRBV25-1 and TRBJ2-1, with 7 bases matching TRBD2. The length of the CDR3 is 13 residues. Germline values: CDR1 MGHDK, CDR2 SYGVNS. V trimming: 6 bases; J trimming: 2 bases; junction bases outside the gene matches: 1. The DNA for the CDR3 is TGTGCCAGCAGAGCGGGAACCTACAATGAGCAGTTCTTC. This sequence encodes CASRAGTYNEQFF.

The chain has TRBV11-2 and TRBJ2-1, with 12 bases fitting TRBD2. The CDR3 covers 16 residues. With V trimmed by 1 base and J by 9 bases, 7 bases remained unmatched. CDR1 is SGHAT, CDR2 FQNNGV, per germline. In DNA form, the CDR3 reads TGTGCCAGCAGCTTAGGATGGGCTAGCGGGAGGGGTGAGCAGTTCTTC. Protein product: CASSLGWASGRGEQFF.